The present entry profiles one T cell receptor (beta chain) with its context. Both 60 Vbeta primers and 13 Jbeta primers went into the PCR. This table comes from immunoSEQ multiplex PCR, and its TCRdb copy is limited to in-frame clones, with some not included. The sample yields around 68,000 clones, around 74% seen once. This specimen comes from a study of cytomegalovirus exposure and HLA in healthy donors. V lost 5 bases and J lost 1, with 8 bases in between. The CDR3 is 13 residues long. CDR1 is ENHRY, CDR2 SYGVKD, per germline. V gene TRBV10-3 combines with J gene TRBJ2-5; D unresolved. This clonotype was sampled from a woman in her twenties or thirties in good health and CMV-seropositive. Sequencing was done on a sample of PBMCs. CDR3 sequence reads: CAISSTTQETQYF. The CDR3 DNA sequence: TGTGCCATCAGTAGCACTACCCAAGAGACCCAGTACTTC.